The 23 T cell receptor beta chains below all came from one sample that was sequenced in a study of monozygotic twins with inflammatory bowel disease. TCRdb derives one entry per CDR3 protein from the 5' RACE reads, leaving out DNA. This sample carries about 380,000 distinct CDR3 sequences, with 2% to 3% going to the ten biggest clones. The sequencing sample was made of blood. The receptors were sampled from a human donor with ulcerative colitis or Crohn's disease, or a healthy co-twin of an affected twin (not recorded which).

This chain uses TRBV27 with TRBJ2-7; TCRdb reports TRBD1, a call that lacks DNA to check it against. Germline V gene lookup returns CDR1 MNHEY and CDR2 SMNVEV (reference sequence). The CDR3 covers 17 residues. The CDR3 sequence is CASSSRQGSESSYEQYF.

This rearrangement joins TRBV10-3 to TRBJ2-5; there is no DNA to check the TCRdb D call of TRBD1. Germline CDR1 and CDR2: ENHRY and SYGVKD. This CDR3 has 13 amino acids. The CDR3 reads CAISWDRRETQYF.

The chain carries TRBV12-3 or TRBV12-4 and TRBJ2-1. The CDR3 sequence is 14 residues long. Here the CDR3 reads CASGQDSSYNEQFF.

The V call is TRBV6-1, the J call TRBJ1-2; TCRdb gives TRBD1 as the D gene, but with no DNA this cannot be confirmed. Germline CDR1 MNHNS, CDR2 SASEGT. The length of the CDR3 is 15 residues. CDR3 region: CASRPGTPANYGYTF.

This chain's CDR3 is CASEGNTEAFF. The rearrangement uses TRBV6-1 and TRBJ1-1. The CDR3 covers 11 residues. CDR1 and CDR2 from the germline V gene are MNHNS and SASEGT.

The gene calls are TRBV5-4 and TRBJ1-6. The germline V gene encodes CDR1 SGHNT and CDR2 YYREEE (reference sequence). The CDR3 has 14 amino acids. The CDR3 sequence: CASSLRRVGSPLHF. Full variable domain (rest looked up from reference TRBV5-4 and TRBJ1-6): ETGVTQSPTHLIKTRGQQVTLRCSSQSGHNTVSWYQQALGQGPQFIFQYYREEENGRGNFPPRFSGLQFPNYSSELNVNALELDDSALYLCASSLRRVGSPLHFGNGTRLTVT.

The gene calls are TRBV12-3 or TRBV12-4 and TRBJ1-5; the D call from TCRdb, TRBD1, cannot be confirmed without DNA. The CDR3 covers 16 residues. The CDR3 spells CASSSGTGISNQPQHF.

The chain links TRBV18 to TRBJ2-7; checking the TCRdb D call of TRBD1 is not possible without DNA. CDR3 length: 13 amino acids. Germline V gene sequence: CDR1 KGHSH, CDR2 LQKENI. The CDR3 is CASSPRTGDEQYF.

The chain couples TRBV6-1 to TRBJ1-2. Germline V gene data show CDR1 as MNHNS and CDR2 as SASEGT. The length of the CDR3 is 15 residues. The CDR3 here is CASSEGTPDLYGYTF.

The chain carries TRBV19 and TRBJ1-3; the TRBD1 assignment by TCRdb is unverifiable without DNA. Germline V gene data show CDR1 as LNHDA and CDR2 as SQIVND (reference sequence). This CDR3 is 16 amino acids long. The CDR3 sequence is CASSKTGGLSGNTIYF. The entire variable domain, with the rest obtained from reference TRBV19 and TRBJ1-3, is as follows: DGGITQSPKYLFRKEGQNVTLSCEQNLNHDAMYWYRQDPGQGLRLIYYSQIVNDFQKGDIAEGYSVSREKKESFPLTVTSAQKNPTAFYLCASSKTGGLSGNTIYFGEGSWLTVV.

The J gene is TRBJ2-2, the V gene TRBV6-2 or TRBV6-3; TCRdb's assignment of TRBD1 cannot be checked, as there is no DNA. The CDR3 contains 15 residues. Germline V gene sequence: CDR1 MNHEY, CDR2 SVGEGT. The CDR3 region is CASERLPRLTGELFF.

V gene TRBV10-3 combines with J gene TRBJ2-7; the TCRdb call, TRBD1, lacks DNA for checking. Germline V gives CDR1 ENHRY, CDR2 SYGVKD. The CDR3 is made up of 14 amino acids. CDR3 amino acids: CAISESPGGNEQYF.

The rearrangement links TRBV7-2 to TRBJ2-7; TCRdb picks TRBD2, but there is no DNA to check that call. The V gene's germline CDR1 is SGHTA and CDR2 FQGNSA. The CDR3 is 15 residues long. The CDR3 sequence: CASSLGGARSYEQYF.

V usage is TRBV6-2 or TRBV6-3 and J usage is TRBJ2-3. Per the germline V gene, CDR1 is MNHEY and CDR2 is SVGEGT. The CDR3 consists of 14 residues. CDR3 sequence reads: CASSAGTGRDTQYF.

V gene TRBV7-9 combines with J gene TRBJ1-5; no DNA is available, so the TRBD1 call from TCRdb remains unchecked. CDR1 is SEHNR and CDR2 is FQNEAQ in the germline V gene (reference sequence). This CDR3 has 15 amino acids. This chain's CDR3 is CASSPRGGSNQPQHF.

This sequence joins TRBV28 and TRBJ2-3; TCRdb's D gene call, TRBD1, goes unchecked for lack of DNA. The CDR3 contains 16 residues. Germline CDR1 and CDR2: MDHEN and SYDVKM. CDR3 sequence: CASSSGGRGLGDTQYF. Looking up the rest from reference TRBV28 and TRBJ2-3 gives the full variable domain: DVKVTQSSRYLVKRTGEKVFLECVQDMDHENMFWYRQDPGLGLRLIYFSYDVKMKEKGDIPEGYSVSREKKERFSLILESASTNQTSMYLCASSSGGRGLGDTQYFGPGTRLTVL.

The rearrangement links TRBV18 to TRBJ2-5; TCRdb's D call of TRBD2 is untestable without DNA. CDR1 KGHSH and CDR2 LQKENI come from the germline V gene. This CDR3 is built from 15 residues. CDR3 sequence reads: CASSPLLAGSGTQYF. Looking up the rest from reference TRBV18 and TRBJ2-5 gives the full variable domain: NAGVMQNPRHLVRRRGQEARLRCSPMKGHSHVYWYRQLPEEGLKFMVYLQKENIIDESGMPKERFSAEFPKEGPSILRIQQVVRGDSAAYFCASSPLLAGSGTQYFGPGTRLLVL.

The V and J genes are TRBV19 and TRBJ2-2; checking the TCRdb D call of TRBD2 is not possible without DNA. The germline V gene has CDR1 LNHDA and CDR2 SQIVND (reference sequence). The CDR3 extends over 14 amino acids. This CDR3 reads CASTPRANTGELFF.

V gene TRBV5-1 combines with J gene TRBJ2-5; with no DNA, the TCRdb D assignment of TRBD1 cannot be verified. Germline CDR1 SGHRS, CDR2 YFSETQ. CDR3 length: 15 amino acids. CDR3 amino acids: CASSSGQGEQETQYF.

This chain connects TRBV12-3 or TRBV12-4 to TRBJ2-1; with no DNA, the TCRdb D assignment of TRBD1 cannot be verified. The CDR3 has 16 residues. The CDR3 reads CASSALTGTPYNEQFF.

CDR3 amino acids: CSAGEGGEAFF. This sequence joins TRBV20-1 and TRBJ1-1. This CDR3 region has 11 residues. The V gene's germline CDR1 is DFQATT and CDR2 SNEGSKA (reference sequence).

The chain employs TRBV7-7 and TRBJ2-3. The length of the CDR3 is 14 residues. Looked up from germline, CDR1 is SSHAT and CDR2 is FNYEAQ (reference sequence). This CDR3 reads CASSLASGTDTQYF. The variable domain in full, with the rest retrieved from reference TRBV7-7 and TRBJ2-3, is GAGVSQSPRYKVTKRGQDVTLRCDPISSHATLYWYQQALGQGPEFLTYFNYEAQPDKSGLPSDRFSAERPEGSISTLTIQRTEQRDSAMYRCASSLASGTDTQYFGPGTRLTVL.

The genes are TRBV6-2 or TRBV6-3 and TRBJ2-7; TCRdb indicates TRBD2, and absent DNA this call remains unverified. CDR3 size: 16 residues. Germline V gene lookup returns CDR1 MNHEY and CDR2 SVGEGT. The CDR3 spells CASSSSLGLHRNEQYF.